The sequence of this T cell receptor beta chain was determined in a study of Ad26.COV2.S vaccination and SARS-CoV-2 variants. Across the study: The Ad26.COV2.S arm of the COV1001 trial was where the donor was placed. Ad26.COV2.S was injected intramuscularly once or twice, 56 days apart. Whole-study findings and limits: Total T cell responses may have been underestimated by the TCR breadth and depth analyses.

J gave up 9 bases and V 3 bases, and 7 bases lay outside the gene matches. The CDR3 covers 13 residues. Germline V gene sequence: CDR1 SEHNR, CDR2 FQNEAQ (reference sequence). Described treatment: about 20 received Ad26.COV2.S at low or high dose, single or two shots; about 5 received placebo; per-sample allocation not given. Sampling was done on day 63 after the first vaccine or placebo injection. Boston supplied an adult donor aged 18-55 years. Comment on this clone: Its antigen is unknown.

TCRdb's copy holds only in-frame clones and misses some; the assay was immunoSEQ multiplex PCR. The sample has about 250,000 clones, about 87% seen once; the top ten hold under 4%. This sequence joins TRBV7-9 and TRBJ1-1; 7 bases match TRBD1. The source of this sequence is a person between 18 and 65 years old who received the Ad26.COV2.S COVID-19 vaccine or a placebo. The sequenced sample was peripheral blood, obtained in a trial of Ad26.COV2.S vaccine versus placebo. The CDR3 DNA sequence: TGTGCCAGCAGCTTGTTCCAGGGACAGAAAGCTTTCTTT. This codes for CASSLFQGQKAFF.